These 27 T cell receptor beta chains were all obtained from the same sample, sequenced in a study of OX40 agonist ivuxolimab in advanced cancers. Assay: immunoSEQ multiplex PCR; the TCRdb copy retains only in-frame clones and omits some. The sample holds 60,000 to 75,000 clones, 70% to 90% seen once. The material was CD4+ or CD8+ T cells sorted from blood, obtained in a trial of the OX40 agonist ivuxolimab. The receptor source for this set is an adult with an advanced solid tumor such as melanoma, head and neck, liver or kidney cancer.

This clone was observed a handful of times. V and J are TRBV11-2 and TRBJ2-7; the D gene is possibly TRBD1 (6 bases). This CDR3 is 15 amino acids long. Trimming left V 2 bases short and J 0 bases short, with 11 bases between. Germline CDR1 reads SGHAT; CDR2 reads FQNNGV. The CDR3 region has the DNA TGTGCCAGCAGCTTACTGGGGGCAGTCTCCTACGAGCAGTACTTC. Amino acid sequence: CASSLLGAVSYEQYF.

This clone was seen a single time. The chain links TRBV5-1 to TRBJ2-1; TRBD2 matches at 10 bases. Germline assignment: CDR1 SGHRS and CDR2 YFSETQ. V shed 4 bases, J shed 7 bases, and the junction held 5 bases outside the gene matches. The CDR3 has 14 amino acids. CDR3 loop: CASSSGRAGNEQFF. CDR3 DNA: TGCGCCAGCAGCAGCGGGAGGGCCGGAAATGAGCAGTTCTTC.

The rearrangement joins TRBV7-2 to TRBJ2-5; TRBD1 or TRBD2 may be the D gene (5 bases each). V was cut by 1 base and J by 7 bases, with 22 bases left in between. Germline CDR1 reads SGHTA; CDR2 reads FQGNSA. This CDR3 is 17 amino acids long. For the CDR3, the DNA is TGTGCCAGCAGCTTAGGGCCCCCGGGACCCCTTGTGGGGACCCAGTACTTC. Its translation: CASSLGPPGPLVGTQYF.

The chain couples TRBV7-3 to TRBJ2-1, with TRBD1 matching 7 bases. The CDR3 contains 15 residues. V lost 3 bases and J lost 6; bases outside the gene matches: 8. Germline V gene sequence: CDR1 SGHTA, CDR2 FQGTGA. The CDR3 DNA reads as TGTGCCAGCAGCTTGCAGGGGGTTGGGGGCAATGAGCAGTTCTTC. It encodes CASSLQGVGGNEQFF.

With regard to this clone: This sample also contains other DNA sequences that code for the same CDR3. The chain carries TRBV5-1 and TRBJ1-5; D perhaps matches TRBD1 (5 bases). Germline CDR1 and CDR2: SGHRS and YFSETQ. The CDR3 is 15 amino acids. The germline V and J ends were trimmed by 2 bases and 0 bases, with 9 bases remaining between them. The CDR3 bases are TGCGCCAGCAGCTTCTCAGGGAATAGCAATCAGCCCCAGCATTTT. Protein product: CASSFSGNSNQPQHF.

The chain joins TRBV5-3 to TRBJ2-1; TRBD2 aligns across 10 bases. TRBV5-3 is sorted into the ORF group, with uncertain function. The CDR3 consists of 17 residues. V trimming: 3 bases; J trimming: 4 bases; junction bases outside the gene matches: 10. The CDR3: CARSCERAGGVYNEQFF. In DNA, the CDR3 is TGTGCCAGAAGCTGCGAGAGAGCGGGAGGGGTGTACAATGAGCAGTTCTTC.

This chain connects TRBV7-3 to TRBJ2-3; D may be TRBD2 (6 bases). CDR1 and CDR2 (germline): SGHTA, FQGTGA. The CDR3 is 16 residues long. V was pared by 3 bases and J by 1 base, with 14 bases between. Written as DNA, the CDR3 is TGTGCCAGCAGCTTGGCCGGGACTTTGGGCACAGATACGCAGTATTTT. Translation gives CASSLAGTLGTDTQYF. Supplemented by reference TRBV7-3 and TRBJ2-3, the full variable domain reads GAGVSQTPSNKVTEKGKYVELRCDPISGHTALYWYRQSLGQGPEFLIYFQGTGAADDSGLPNDRFFAVRPEGSVSTLKIQRTERGDSAVYLCASSLAGTLGTDTQYFGPGTRLTVL.

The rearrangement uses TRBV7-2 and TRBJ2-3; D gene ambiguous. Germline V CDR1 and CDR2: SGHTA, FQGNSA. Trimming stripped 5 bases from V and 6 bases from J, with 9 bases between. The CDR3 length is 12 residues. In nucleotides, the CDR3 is TGTGCCAGCAGCCTTGATCAGGATACGCAGTATTTT. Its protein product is CASSLDQDTQYF. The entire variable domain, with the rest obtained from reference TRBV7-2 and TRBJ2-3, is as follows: GAGVSQSPSNKVTEKGKDVELRCDPISGHTALYWYRQSLGQGLEFLIYFQGNSAPDKSGLPSDRFSAERTGGSVSTLTIQRTQQEDSAVYLCASSLDQDTQYFGPGTRLTVL.

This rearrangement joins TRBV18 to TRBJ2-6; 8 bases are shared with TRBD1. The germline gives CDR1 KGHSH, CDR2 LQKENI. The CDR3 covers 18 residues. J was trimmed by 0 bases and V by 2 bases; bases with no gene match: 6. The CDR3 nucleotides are TGTGCCAGCTCACCAAATCGGGACAGGAACTCTGGGGCCAACGTCCTGACTTTC. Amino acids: CASSPNRDRNSGANVLTF. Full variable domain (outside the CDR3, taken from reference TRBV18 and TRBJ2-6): NAGVMQNPRHLVRRRGQEARLRCSPMKGHSHVYWYRQLPEEGLKFMVYLQKENIIDESGMPKERFSAEFPKEGPSILRIQQVVRGDSAAYFCASSPNRDRNSGANVLTFGAGSRLTVL.

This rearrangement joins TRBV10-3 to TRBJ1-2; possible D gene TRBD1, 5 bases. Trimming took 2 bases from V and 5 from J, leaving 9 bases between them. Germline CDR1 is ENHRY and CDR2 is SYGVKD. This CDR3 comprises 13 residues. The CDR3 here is CAISEPGGYGYTF. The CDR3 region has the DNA TGTGCCATCAGTGAGCCCGGGGGGTATGGCTACACCTTC.

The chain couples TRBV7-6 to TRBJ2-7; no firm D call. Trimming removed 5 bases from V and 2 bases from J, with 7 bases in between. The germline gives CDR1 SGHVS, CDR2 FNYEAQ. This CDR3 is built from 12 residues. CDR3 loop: CASSPNPYEQYF. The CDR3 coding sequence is TGTGCCAGCAGCCCTAACCCCTACGAGCAGTACTTC.

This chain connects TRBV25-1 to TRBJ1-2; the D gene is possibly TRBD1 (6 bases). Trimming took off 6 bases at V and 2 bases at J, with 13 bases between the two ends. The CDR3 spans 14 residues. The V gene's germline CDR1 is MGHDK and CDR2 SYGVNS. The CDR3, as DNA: TGTGCCAGCAGCCAAGCAGGGGACAACTATGGCTACACCTTC. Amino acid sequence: CASSQAGDNYGYTF.

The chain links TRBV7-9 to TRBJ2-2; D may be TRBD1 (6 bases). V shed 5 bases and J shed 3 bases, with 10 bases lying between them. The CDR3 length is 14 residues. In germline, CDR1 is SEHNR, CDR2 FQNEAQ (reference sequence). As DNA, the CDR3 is TGTGCCAGCAGCCCCTACAGGGACACCGGGGAGCTGTTTTTT. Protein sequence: CASSPYRDTGELFF.

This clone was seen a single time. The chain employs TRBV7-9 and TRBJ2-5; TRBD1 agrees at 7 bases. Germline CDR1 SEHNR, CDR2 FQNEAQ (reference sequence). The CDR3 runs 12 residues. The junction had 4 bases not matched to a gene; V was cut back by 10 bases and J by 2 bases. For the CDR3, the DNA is TGTGCCACCGGGACAGAACAAGAGACCCAGTACTTC. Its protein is CATGTEQETQYF.

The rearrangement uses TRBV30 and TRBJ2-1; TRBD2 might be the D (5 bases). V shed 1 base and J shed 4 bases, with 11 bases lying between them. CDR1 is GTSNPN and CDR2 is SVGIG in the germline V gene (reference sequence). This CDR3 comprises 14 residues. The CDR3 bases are TGTGCCTGGAGTGGTCTAGCCGGGTACAATGAGCAGTTCTTC. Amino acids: CAWSGLAGYNEQFF.

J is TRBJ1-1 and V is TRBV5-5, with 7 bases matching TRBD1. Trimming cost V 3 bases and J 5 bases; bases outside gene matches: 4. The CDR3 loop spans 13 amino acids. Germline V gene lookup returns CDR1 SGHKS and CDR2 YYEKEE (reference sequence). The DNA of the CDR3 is TGTGCCAGCAGCTCGACAGGGAGGACTGAAGCTTTCTTT. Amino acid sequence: CASSSTGRTEAFF.

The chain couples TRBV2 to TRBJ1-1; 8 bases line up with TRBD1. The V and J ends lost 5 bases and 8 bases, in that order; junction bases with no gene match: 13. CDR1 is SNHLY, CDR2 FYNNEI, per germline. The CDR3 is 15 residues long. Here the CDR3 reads CASSKNAQGASEAFF. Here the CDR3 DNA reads TGTGCCAGCAGTAAAAACGCGCAGGGGGCTTCCGAAGCTTTCTTT.

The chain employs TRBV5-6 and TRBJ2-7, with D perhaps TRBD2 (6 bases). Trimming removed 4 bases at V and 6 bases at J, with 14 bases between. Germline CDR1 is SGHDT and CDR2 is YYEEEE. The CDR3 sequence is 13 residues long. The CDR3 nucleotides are TGTGCCAGCAGCCCCGAGAGGCGGGGCGAGCAGTACTTC. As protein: CASSPERRGEQYF.

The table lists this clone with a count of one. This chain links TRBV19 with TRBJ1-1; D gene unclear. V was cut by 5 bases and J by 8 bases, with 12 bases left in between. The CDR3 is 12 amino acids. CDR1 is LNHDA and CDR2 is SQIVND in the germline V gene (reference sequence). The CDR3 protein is CASSFRAQEAFF. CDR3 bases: TGTGCCAGTAGTTTTAGGGCCCAAGAAGCTTTCTTT.

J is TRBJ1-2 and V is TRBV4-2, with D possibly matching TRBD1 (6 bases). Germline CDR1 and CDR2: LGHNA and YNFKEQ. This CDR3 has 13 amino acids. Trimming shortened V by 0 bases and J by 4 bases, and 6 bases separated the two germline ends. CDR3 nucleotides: TGTGCCAGCAGCCAAGACAGGGGCTATGGCTACACCTTC. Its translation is CASSQDRGYGYTF.

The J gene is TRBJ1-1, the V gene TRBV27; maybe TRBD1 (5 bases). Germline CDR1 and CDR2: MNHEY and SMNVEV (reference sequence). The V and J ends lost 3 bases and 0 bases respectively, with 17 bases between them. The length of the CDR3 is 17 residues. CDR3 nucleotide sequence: TGTGCCAGCAGTTTTAGGACGGGGCCCCTCGTGAACACTGAAGCTTTCTTT. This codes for CASSFRTGPLVNTEAFF.

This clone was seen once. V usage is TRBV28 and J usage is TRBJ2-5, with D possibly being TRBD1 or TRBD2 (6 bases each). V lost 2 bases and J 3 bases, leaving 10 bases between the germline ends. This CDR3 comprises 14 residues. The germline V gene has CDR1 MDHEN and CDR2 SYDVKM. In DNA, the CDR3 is TGTGCCAGCAGTTTACCGGGGGCCAAAGAGACCCAGTACTTC. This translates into CASSLPGAKETQYF.

The CDR3 region has the DNA TGTGCCAGCTCACTCGAAGAGAACACTGAAGCTTTCTTT. This codes for CASSLEENTEAFF. V is TRBV18 and J is TRBJ1-1; D ambiguous. The germline gives CDR1 KGHSH, CDR2 LQKENI. The CDR3 spans 13 residues. V was pared by 4 bases and J by 1 base, with 7 bases between.

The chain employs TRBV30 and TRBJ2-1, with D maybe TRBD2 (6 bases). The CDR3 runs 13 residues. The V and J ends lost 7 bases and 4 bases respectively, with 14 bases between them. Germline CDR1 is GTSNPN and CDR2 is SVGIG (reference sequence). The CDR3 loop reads CASRAGQYNEQFF. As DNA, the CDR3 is TGTGCCTCCCGCGCGGGGCAATACAATGAGCAGTTCTTC. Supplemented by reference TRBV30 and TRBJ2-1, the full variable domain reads SQTIHQWPATLVQPVGSPLSLECTVEGTSNPNLYWYRQAAGRGLQLLFYSVGIGQISSEVPQNLSASRPQDRQFILSSKKLLLSDSGFYLCASRAGQYNEQFFGPGTRLTVL.

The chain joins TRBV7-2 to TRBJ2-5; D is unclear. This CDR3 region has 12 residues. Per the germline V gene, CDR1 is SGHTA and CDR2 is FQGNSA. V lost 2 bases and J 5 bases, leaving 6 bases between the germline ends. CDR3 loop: CASSLNGETQYF. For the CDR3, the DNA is TGTGCCAGCAGCTTAAACGGGGAGACCCAGTACTTC.

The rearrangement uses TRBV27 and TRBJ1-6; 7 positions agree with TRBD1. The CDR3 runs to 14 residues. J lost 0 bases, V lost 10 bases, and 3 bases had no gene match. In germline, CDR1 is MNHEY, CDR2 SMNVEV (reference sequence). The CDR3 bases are TGTGCCATAAGGGACAGCTCCTATAATTCACCCCTCCACTTT. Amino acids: CAIRDSSYNSPLHF.

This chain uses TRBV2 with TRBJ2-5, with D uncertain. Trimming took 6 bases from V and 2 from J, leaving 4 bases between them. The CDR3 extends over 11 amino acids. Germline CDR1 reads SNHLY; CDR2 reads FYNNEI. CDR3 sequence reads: CASSLQETQYF. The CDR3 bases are TGTGCCAGCAGCTTACAAGAGACCCAGTACTTC.